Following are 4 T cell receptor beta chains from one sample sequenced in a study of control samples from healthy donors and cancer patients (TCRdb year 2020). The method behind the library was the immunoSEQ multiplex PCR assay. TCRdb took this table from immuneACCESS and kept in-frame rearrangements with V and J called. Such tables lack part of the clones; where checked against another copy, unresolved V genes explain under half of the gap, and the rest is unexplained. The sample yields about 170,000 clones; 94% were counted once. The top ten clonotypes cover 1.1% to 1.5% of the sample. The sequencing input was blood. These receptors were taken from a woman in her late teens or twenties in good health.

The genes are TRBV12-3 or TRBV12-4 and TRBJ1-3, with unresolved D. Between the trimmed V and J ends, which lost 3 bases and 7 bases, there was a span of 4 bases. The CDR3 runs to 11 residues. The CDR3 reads CASSLQNTIYF. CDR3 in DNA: TGTGCCAGCAGTTTGCAGAACACCATATATTTT.

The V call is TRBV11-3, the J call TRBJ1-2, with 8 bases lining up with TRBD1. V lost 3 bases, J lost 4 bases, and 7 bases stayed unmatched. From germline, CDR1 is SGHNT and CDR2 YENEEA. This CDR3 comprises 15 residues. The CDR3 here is CASSFTGGPIYGYTF. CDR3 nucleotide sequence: TGTGCCAGCAGCTTCACAGGGGGTCCAATCTATGGCTACACCTTC. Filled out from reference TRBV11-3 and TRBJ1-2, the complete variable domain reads EAGVVQSPRYKIIEKKQPVAFWCNPISGHNTLYWYLQNLGQGPELLIRYENEEAVDDSQLPKDRFSAERLKGVDSTLKIQPAELGDSAVYLCASSFTGGPIYGYTFGSGTRLTVV.

The CDR3, as DNA: TGTGCCAGCACCCCAGGACCTCGGGGCTATGGCTACACCTTC. Protein product: CASTPGPRGYGYTF. This chain links TRBV28 with TRBJ1-2, with unresolved D. Germline assignment: CDR1 MDHEN and CDR2 SYDVKM. The CDR3 has 14 residues. Between the trimmed V and J ends, which lost 7 bases and 4 bases, there was a span of 16 bases.

CDR3 residues: CASSIGTVLSGNTIYF. CDR3 in DNA: TGCGCCAGCAGCATCGGGACGGTCCTCTCTGGAAACACCATATATTTT. This chain links TRBV5-1 with TRBJ1-3, with D possibly TRBD1 on 5 matching bases. Germline V gene lookup returns CDR1 SGHRS and CDR2 YFSETQ. The CDR3 consists of 16 residues. Deletions cut 4 bases from V and 0 bases from J, with 14 bases between.